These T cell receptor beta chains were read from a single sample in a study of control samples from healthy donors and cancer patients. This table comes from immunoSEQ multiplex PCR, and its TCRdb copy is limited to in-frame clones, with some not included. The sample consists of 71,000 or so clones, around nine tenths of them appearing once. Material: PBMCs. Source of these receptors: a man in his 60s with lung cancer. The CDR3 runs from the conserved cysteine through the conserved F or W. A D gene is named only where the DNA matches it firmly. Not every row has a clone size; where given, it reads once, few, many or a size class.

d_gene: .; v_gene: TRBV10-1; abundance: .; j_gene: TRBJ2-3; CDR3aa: CASKDPRRDKTDTQYF; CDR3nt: TGCGCCAGCAAAGACCCCCGGCGGGATAAAACAGATACGCAGTATTTT
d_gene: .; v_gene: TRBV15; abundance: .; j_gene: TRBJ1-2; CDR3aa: CATSEGPGSNYGYTF; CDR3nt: TGTGCCACCAGCGAGGGCCCAGGGTCTAACTATGGCTACACCTTC
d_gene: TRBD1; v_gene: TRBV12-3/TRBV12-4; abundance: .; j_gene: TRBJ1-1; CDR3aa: CASSTRQGSEAFF; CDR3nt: TGTGCCAGCAGTACAAGACAGGGGTCTGAAGCTTTCTTT
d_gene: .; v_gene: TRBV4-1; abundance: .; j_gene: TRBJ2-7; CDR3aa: CASSQGSGSSSYEQYF; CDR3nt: TGCGCCAGCAGCCAAGGGTCAGGGAGCAGCTCCTACGAGCAGTACTTC
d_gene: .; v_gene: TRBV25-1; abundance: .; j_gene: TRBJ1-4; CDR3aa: CASSSDLAGDEKLFF; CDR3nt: TGTGCCAGCAGTTCCGACCTGGCGGGGGATGAAAAACTGTTTTTT
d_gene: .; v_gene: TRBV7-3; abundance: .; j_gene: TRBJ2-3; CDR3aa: CASSFRTTADTQYF; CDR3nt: TGTGCCAGCAGCTTCCGGACTACTGCAGATACGCAGTATTTT
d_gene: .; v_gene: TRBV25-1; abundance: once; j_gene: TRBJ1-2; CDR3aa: CASSDVPVHAGGYTF; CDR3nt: TGTGCCAGCAGTGATGTACCCGTTCATGCAGGGGGCTACACCTTC
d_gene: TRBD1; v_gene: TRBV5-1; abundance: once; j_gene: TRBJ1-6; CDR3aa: CASSLQDRVGSPLHF; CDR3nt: TGCGCCAGCAGCTTACAGGACAGGGTAGGCTCACCCCTCCACTTT
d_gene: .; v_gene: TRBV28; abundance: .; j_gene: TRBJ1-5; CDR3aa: CATTNRYQPQHF; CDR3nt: TGTGCCACCACGAACCGTTATCAGCCCCAGCATTTT
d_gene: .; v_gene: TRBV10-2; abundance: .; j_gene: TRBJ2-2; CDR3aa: CASSEKGGELFF; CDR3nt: TGCGCCAGCAGTGAGAAGGGCGGGGAGCTGTTTTTT
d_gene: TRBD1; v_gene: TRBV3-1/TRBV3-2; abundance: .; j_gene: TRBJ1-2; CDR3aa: CASSLGTGANYGYTF; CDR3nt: TGTGCCAGCAGCCTCGGGACAGGGGCTAACTATGGCTACACCTTC
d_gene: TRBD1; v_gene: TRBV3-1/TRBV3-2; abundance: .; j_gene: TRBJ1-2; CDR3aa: CASSRDDRGPNGYTF; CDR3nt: TGTGCCAGCAGCCGAGACGACAGGGGGCCTAATGGCTACACCTTC
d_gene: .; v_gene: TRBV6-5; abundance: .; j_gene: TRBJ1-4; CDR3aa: CASSRASNEKLFF; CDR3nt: TGTGCCAGCTCAAGGGCGTCTAATGAAAAACTGTTTTTT
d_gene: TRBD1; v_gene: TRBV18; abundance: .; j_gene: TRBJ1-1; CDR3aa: CASSPTGPNTEAFF; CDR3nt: TGTGCCAGCTCACCGACAGGGCCAAACACTGAAGCTTTCTTT
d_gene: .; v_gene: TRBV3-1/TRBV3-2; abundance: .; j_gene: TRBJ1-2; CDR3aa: CASSRNHYGYTF; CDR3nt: TGTGCCAGCAGCCGGAACCACTATGGCTACACCTTC
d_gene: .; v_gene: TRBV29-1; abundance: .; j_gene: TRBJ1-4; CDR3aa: CSVEDNEKLFF; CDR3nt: TGCAGCGTTGAGGATAATGAAAAACTGTTTTTT
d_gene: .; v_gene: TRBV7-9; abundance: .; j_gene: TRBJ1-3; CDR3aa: CASSLGQGSGNTIYF; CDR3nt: TGTGCCAGCAGCTTAGGCCAGGGGAGTGGAAACACCATATATTTT
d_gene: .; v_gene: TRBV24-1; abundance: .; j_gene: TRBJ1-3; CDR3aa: CATSDLRGNTIYF; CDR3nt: TGTGCCACCAGTGATTTGAGGGGCAACACCATATATTTT
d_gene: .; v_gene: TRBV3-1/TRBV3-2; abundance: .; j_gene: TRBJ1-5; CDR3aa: CASSQVGGQSNQPQHF; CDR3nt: TGTGCCAGCAGCCAAGTTGGGGGGCAAAGCAATCAGCCCCAGCATTTT
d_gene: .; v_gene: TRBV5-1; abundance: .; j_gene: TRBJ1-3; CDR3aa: CASSRDSRDTIYF; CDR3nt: TGCGCCAGCAGCAGAGACAGCCGAGACACCATATATTTT
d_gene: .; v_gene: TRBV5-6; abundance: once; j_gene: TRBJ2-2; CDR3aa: CASSLYRQVPGGELFF; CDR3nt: TGTGCCAGCAGCCTTTATCGACAAGTTCCAGGCGGGGAGCTGTTTTTT
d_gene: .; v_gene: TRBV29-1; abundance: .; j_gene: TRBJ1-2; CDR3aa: CSVSRSYGYTF; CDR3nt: TGCAGCGTTTCCCGGTCCTATGGCTACACCTTC
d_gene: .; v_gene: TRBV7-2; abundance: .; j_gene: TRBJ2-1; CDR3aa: CASSQRVGRYNEQFF; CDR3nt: TGTGCCAGCAGCCAAAGGGTGGGCAGATACAATGAGCAGTTCTTC
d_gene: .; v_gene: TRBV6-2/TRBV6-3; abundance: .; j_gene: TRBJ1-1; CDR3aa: CASSYLGYEAFF; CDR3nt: TGTGCCAGCAGTTACCTTGGGTATGAAGCTTTCTTT
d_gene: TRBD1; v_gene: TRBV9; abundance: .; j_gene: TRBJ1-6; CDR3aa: CASSFRTGGNSPLHF; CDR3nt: TGTGCCAGCAGCTTCCGGACAGGGGGGAATTCACCCCTCCACTTT
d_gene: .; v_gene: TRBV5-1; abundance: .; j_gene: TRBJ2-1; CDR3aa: CASSLGGYNEQFF; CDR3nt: TGCGCCAGCAGCTTGGGGGGTTACAATGAGCAGTTCTTC
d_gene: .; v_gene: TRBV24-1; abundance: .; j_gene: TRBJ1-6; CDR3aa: CATSDRRQNNSPLHF; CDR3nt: TGTGCCACCAGTGACCGGCGGCAAAATAATTCACCCCTCCACTTT
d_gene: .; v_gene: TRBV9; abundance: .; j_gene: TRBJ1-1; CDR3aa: CASSAPPGDTEAFF; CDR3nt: TGTGCCAGCAGCGCCCCCCCAGGGGACACTGAAGCTTTCTTT
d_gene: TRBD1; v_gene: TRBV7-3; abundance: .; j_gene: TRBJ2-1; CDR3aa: CASSFTGGIYNEQFF; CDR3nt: TGTGCCAGCAGCTTCACAGGGGGGATCTACAATGAGCAGTTCTTC
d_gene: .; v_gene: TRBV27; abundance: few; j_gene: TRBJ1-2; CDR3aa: CATQRPGSYGYTF; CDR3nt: TGTGCCACCCAGCGCCCCGGTAGTTATGGCTACACCTTC
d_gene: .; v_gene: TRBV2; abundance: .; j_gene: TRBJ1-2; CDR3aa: CASSEEGASYTF; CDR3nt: TGTGCCAGCAGTGAAGAAGGGGCGAGCTACACCTTC
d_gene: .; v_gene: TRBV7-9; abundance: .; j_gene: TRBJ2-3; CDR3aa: CAIVTVSSTDTQYF; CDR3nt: TGTGCCATAGTTACAGTTTCTAGCACAGATACGCAGTATTTT
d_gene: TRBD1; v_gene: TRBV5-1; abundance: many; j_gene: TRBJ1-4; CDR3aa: CASSYAGQANEKLFF; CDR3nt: TGCGCCAGCAGCTATGCGGGACAGGCGAATGAAAAACTGTTTTTT
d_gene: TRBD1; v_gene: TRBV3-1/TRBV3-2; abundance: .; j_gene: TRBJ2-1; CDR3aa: CASSPEGQHNEQFF; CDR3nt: TGTGCCAGCAGCCCAGAGGGACAGCACAATGAGCAGTTCTTC
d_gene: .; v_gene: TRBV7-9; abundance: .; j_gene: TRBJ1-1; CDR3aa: CASSLVVPNTEAFF; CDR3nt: TGTGCCAGCAGCTTAGTTGTTCCGAACACTGAAGCTTTCTTT
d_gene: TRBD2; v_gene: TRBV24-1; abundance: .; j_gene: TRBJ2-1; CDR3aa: CATSDRTSGGHNEQFF; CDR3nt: TGTGCCACCAGTGATCGGACTAGCGGGGGCCACAATGAGCAGTTCTTC
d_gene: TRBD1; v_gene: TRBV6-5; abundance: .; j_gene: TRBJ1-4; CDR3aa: CASSYSRDRDEKLFF; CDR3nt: TGTGCCAGCAGTTACTCGCGAGACAGGGACGAAAAACTGTTTTTT
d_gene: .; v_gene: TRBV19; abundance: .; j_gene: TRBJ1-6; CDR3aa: CASSISSAASGSPLHF; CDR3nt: TGTGCCAGTAGTATAAGTTCGGCCGCGAGCGGTTCACCCCTCCACTTT
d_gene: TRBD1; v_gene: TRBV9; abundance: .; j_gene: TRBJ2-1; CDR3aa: CASSTGTAYNEQFF; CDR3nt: TGTGCCAGCAGTACCGGGACAGCATACAATGAGCAGTTCTTC
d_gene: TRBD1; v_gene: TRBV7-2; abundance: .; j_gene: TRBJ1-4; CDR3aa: CASRYQGAGEKLFF; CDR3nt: TGTGCCAGCAGATATCAGGGGGCCGGTGAAAAACTGTTTTTT
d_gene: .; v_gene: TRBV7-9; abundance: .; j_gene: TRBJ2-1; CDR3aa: CASSGGTVSSYNEQFF; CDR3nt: TGTGCCAGCAGCGGAGGGACGGTGAGCTCCTACAATGAGCAGTTCTTC
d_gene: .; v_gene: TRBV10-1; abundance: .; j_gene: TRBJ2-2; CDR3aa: CASSEGGGNTGELFF; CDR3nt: TGCGCCAGCAGTGAGGGTGGCGGGAACACCGGGGAGCTGTTTTTT
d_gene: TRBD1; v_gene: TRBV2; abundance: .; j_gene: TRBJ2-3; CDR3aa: CASSERGTGGSTDTQYF; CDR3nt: TGTGCCAGCAGTGAAAGGGGGACAGGGGGAAGCACAGATACGCAGTATTTT
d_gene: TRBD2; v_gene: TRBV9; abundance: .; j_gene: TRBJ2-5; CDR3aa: CASSVGESGGAAETQYF; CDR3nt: TGTGCCAGCAGCGTAGGTGAGAGCGGGGGGGCCGCAGAGACCCAGTACTTC
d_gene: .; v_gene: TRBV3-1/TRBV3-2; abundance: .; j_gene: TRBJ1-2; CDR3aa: CASSSGAGGGYGYTF; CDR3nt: TGTGCCAGCAGCTCAGGCGCAGGCGGGGGCTATGGCTACACCTTC
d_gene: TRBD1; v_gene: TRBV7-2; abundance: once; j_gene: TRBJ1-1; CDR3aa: CASSLRGTGYGPMNTEAFF; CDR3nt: TGTGCCAGCAGCTTAAGGGGGACAGGGTATGGACCTATGAACACTGAAGCTTTCTTT